This T cell receptor (beta chain) was captured by sequencing in a study of shared clonotypes between healthy human individuals. Findings and caveats of the study: The study generally estimated greater richness for naive than memory subsets.

With regard to this clone: Its antigen remains unknown.

The investigators split CD4+ cells into a CD45RA+ naive subset and a CD45RA-negative memory subset. TCRdb's copy holds only in-frame clones and misses some; the assay was immunoSEQ multiplex PCR. This table holds 2 million or so clones, 95% found once. The sequenced sample consisted of naive CD4+ T cells sorted from blood. Specified subset: CD45RA+ positively selected. The TCR sequence derives from a man between 18 and 29 years old in good health.

The CDR3 DNA is TGTGCTAGTGGTTTTAGCTCGGAGGAGACCCAGTACTTC. Translated, it gives CASGFSSEETQYF. V usage is TRBV12-5 and J usage is TRBJ2-5, with D unresolved. This CDR3 is 13 amino acids long. Looked up from germline, CDR1 is LGHNT and CDR2 is FRNRAP. Trimming stripped 3 bases from V and 5 bases from J, with 10 bases between.